Listed below are T cell receptor beta chains from one sample, sequenced in a study of monozygotic twins with inflammatory bowel disease. After re-calling the 5' RACE reads, TCRdb lists one entry per CDR3 protein, DNA absent. The data show around 100,000 distinct CDR3 sequences, and the top ten clones hold approximately 1.8%. Sequencing was performed on blood. These receptors were obtained from a human donor with ulcerative colitis or Crohn's disease, or a healthy co-twin of an affected twin (not recorded which). Both conserved end residues are part of each CDR3.

len,j_gene,v_gene,CDR3aa
12,TRBJ2-7,TRBV29-1,CSVEGFGYEQYF
13,TRBJ1-5,TRBV18,CASSPPGGEVQHF
14,TRBJ2-1,TRBV10-3,CAIKGTTGLAEQFF
14,TRBJ2-4,TRBV28,CASSFPRGVNIQYF
15,TRBJ2-3,TRBV5-4,CASSFSGARPDTQYF
13,TRBJ2-7,TRBV30,CAWSAAGHYEQYF
13,TRBJ2-4,TRBV4-3,CASSRGLKNIQYF
13,TRBJ2-7,TRBV29-1,CSVRQSRGREQYF
17,TRBJ1-2,TRBV12-3/TRBV12-4,CASSLLVSSGLNYGYTF
14,TRBJ2-7,TRBV20-1,CSATRTSGNYEQYF
12,TRBJ2-2,TRBV7-9,CASRMNTGELFF
13,TRBJ1-6,TRBV6-5,CASSLDRGSPLHF
14,TRBJ2-1,TRBV12-3/TRBV12-4,CASSGGLLGDEQFF
13,TRBJ1-1,TRBV29-1,CSVEAGVNTEAFF
12,TRBJ2-1,TRBV6-1,CASSGDSDEQFF
15,TRBJ2-7,TRBV9,CASSVESGGVYEQYF
16,TRBJ1-6,TRBV20-1,CSARVSASRQNSPLHF
14,TRBJ2-1,TRBV5-5,CASSRIDRPNEQFF
14,TRBJ2-7,TRBV27,CASSPLGLFYEQYF
13,TRBJ2-7,TRBV27,CASSLAGQSKQYF